What follows are 19 T cell receptor beta chains derived from one specimen sequenced in a study of blood T cell repertoires in COVID-19. The table came from immunoSEQ multiplex PCR; TCRdb's copy has only in-frame clones and leaves some out. Among roughly 210,000 clones listed, around 87% were seen once. Sequenced sample: PBMCs or T cells enriched from blood (not recorded which). These receptors all come from a man aged 30-40 years in a cohort exposed to, infected with or recovered from COVID-19 (not recorded which).

The DNA of the CDR3 is TGTGCCAGCAGCTCTCGCTCGACAGGCCTAATCTATGGCTACACCTTC. Translated, it gives CASSSRSTGLIYGYTF. V is TRBV5-8 and J is TRBJ1-2; tentative D call: TRBD1 (6 bases). This CDR3 region has 16 residues. Trimming shortened V by 3 bases and J by 4 bases, and 19 bases separated the two germline ends. The germline CDR1 and CDR2 sequences are SGHTS and YDEGEE.

This chain uses TRBV3-1 (or the pseudogene TRBV3-2) with TRBJ2-5; TRBD1 is a possible D gene (6 bases). Looked up from germline, CDR1 is LGHDT and CDR2 is YNNKEL (reference sequence). The CDR3 is 16 amino acids. Trimming took off 10 bases at V and 2 bases at J, with 23 bases between the two ends. CDR3 in amino acids: CATTGNLFSIQETQYF. CDR3 coding DNA: TGTGCCACCACAGGGAACCTGTTCTCTATACAAGAGACCCAGTACTTC.

This clone came up a few times. The V call is TRBV5-4, the J call TRBJ1-4; D is uncertain. The V gene's germline CDR1 is SGHNT and CDR2 YYREEE (reference sequence). The CDR3 is 14 residues long. Trimming removed 3 bases at V and 4 bases at J, with 10 bases between. This CDR3 reads CASSSRGSNEKLFF. In DNA, the CDR3 is TGTGCCAGCAGCTCTCGAGGGAGTAATGAAAAACTGTTTTTT.

The V and J genes are TRBV11-2 and TRBJ2-7, with D possibly matching TRBD2 (6 bases). Trimming took off 4 bases at V and 3 bases at J, with 16 bases between the two ends. Germline assignment: CDR1 SGHAT and CDR2 FQNNGV. The CDR3 is made up of 15 amino acids. Here the CDR3 reads CASSSLRGRGYEQYF. CDR3 in DNA: TGTGCCAGCAGCTCTCTCCGTGGGCGGGGCTACGAGCAGTACTTC.

This sequence joins TRBV18 and TRBJ1-4; no definite D call. The CDR3 sequence is 16 residues long. CDR1 is KGHSH, CDR2 LQKENI, per germline. Trimming left V 0 bases short and J 0 bases short, with 8 bases between. The DNA for the CDR3 is TGTGCCAGCTCACCACCGGAGACTGCAACTAATGAAAAACTGTTTTTT. It translates to CASSPPETATNEKLFF.

This chain connects TRBV18 to TRBJ1-1; the match to TRBD1 covers 8 bases. Germline V gives CDR1 KGHSH, CDR2 LQKENI. V gave up 6 bases and J gave up 2 bases; unmatched junction bases: 5. This CDR3 is 14 amino acids long. The CDR3 region is CASSVDRVNTEAFF. In DNA, the CDR3 is TGTGCCAGCTCGGTGGACAGGGTTAACACTGAAGCTTTCTTT. Looking up the rest from reference TRBV18 and TRBJ1-1 gives the full variable domain: NAGVMQNPRHLVRRRGQEARLRCSPMKGHSHVYWYRQLPEEGLKFMVYLQKENIIDESGMPKERFSAEFPKEGPSILRIQQVVRGDSAAYFCASSVDRVNTEAFFGQGTRLTVV.

The chain uses TRBV15 and TRBJ1-1, with D tentatively TRBD1 (5 bases). Trimming cost V 0 bases and J 4 bases, with 12 bases left between them. CDR1 and CDR2 from the germline V gene are LNHNV and YYDKDF (reference sequence). CDR3 size: 15 residues. The DNA for the CDR3 is TGTGCCACCAGCAGAGAACCAGGGTCGTCCACTGAAGCTTTCTTT. Residues: CATSREPGSSTEAFF. The full variable domain, in which reference TRBV15 and TRBJ1-1 provide the parts outside the CDR3, is DAMVIQNPRYQVTQFGKPVTLSCSQTLNHNVMYWYQQKSSQAPKLLFHYYDKDFNNEADTPDNFQSRRPNTSFCFLDIRSPGLGDTAMYLCATSREPGSSTEAFFGQGTRLTVV.

The gene calls are TRBV6-5 and TRBJ2-4, with no clear D. This CDR3 has 12 residues. V lost 5 bases and J 6 bases, leaving 8 bases between the germline ends. CDR1 MNHEY and CDR2 SVGAGI come from the germline V gene. CDR3 DNA: TGTGCCAGCAGTCCACGACTAAACATTCAGTACTTC. Protein: CASSPRLNIQYF.

This chain connects TRBV7-8 to TRBJ2-7; 10 positions agree with TRBD1. V gave up 3 bases and J gave up 6 bases; unmatched junction bases: 5. Germline values: CDR1 SGHVS, CDR2 FQNEAQ. This CDR3 contains 14 residues. CDR3 residues: CASSFDRGLGEQYF. The CDR3 DNA reads TGTGCCAGCAGCTTTGACAGGGGGCTTGGCGAGCAGTACTTC. Drawing the rest from reference TRBV7-8 and TRBJ2-7, the complete variable domain is GAGVSQSPRYKVAKRGQDVALRCDPISGHVSLFWYQQALGQGPEFLTYFQNEAQLDKSGLPSDRFFAERPEGSVSTLKIQRTQQEDSAVYLCASSFDRGLGEQYFGPGTRLTVT.

The J gene is TRBJ1-1, the V gene TRBV7-2; D is possibly TRBD1 (6 bases). The CDR3 is 14 residues long. The germline V gene encodes CDR1 SGHTA and CDR2 FQGNSA. The ends were cut back, 5 bases at V and 7 bases at J, with 17 bases in the middle. CDR3 residues: CASSPRLGANEAFF. The CDR3 nucleotides read TGTGCCAGCAGCCCCCGACTGGGGGCGAATGAAGCTTTCTTT.

The rearrangement links TRBV27 to TRBJ2-1; 8 nucleotides agree with TRBD2. Germline loops: CDR1 MNHEY, CDR2 SMNVEV (reference sequence). The CDR3 runs to 16 residues. V gave up 3 bases and J gave up 1 base; unmatched junction bases: 5. DNA for the CDR3: TGTGCCAGCAGTTTGGCCGGGGGGGGGTCCTACAATGAGCAGTTCTTC. Translation: CASSLAGGGSYNEQFF.

V usage is TRBV4-3 and J usage is TRBJ2-1, with 12 bases that match TRBD1. Germline V gives CDR1 LGHNA, CDR2 YSLEER. V gave up 3 bases and J gave up 8 bases; unmatched junction bases: 14. The CDR3 length is 18 residues. The CDR3, as DNA: TGCGCCAGCAGCCAGGAGCCAGCCGGGACAGGGGGCTGGGATGAGCAGTTCTTC. It encodes CASSQEPAGTGGWDEQFF.

This clone was detected only once. V and J are TRBV4-2 and TRBJ2-1; the match to TRBD2 covers 7 bases. Germline lookup yields CDR1 LGHNA and CDR2 YNFKEQ. The CDR3 is 18 residues long. Unmatched junction bases numbered 8, after V lost 0 bases and J lost 0 bases. The CDR3 sequence: CASSQEDLGGSSYNEQFF. In DNA form, the CDR3 reads TGTGCCAGCAGCCAAGAGGACTTGGGGGGGAGCTCCTACAATGAGCAGTTCTTC.

The sample holds a few counts of this clone. The chain joins TRBV7-8 to TRBJ2-7; 12 nucleotides line up with TRBD2. This CDR3 is built from 17 residues. Trimming removed 1 base from V and 4 bases from J; junction bases left unmatched: 8. Germline V gene data show CDR1 as SGHVS and CDR2 as FQNEAQ. CDR3 in amino acids: CASSLVFRLAGDYEQYF. CDR3 sequence (DNA): TGTGCCAGCAGCTTAGTTTTTAGACTAGCGGGAGATTACGAGCAGTACTTC.

This clone was seen a few times. The junction departs from the called germline gene at one end, perhaps through a read error. The chain joins TRBV5-1 to TRBJ2-5; TRBD2 matches 9 bases. CDR1 and CDR2 from the germline V gene are SGHRS and YFSETQ. This CDR3 contains 19 residues. CDR3 sequence reads: CASSLALLEAGGLQGTQYF. The CDR3 DNA sequence: TGCGCCAGCAGCTTGGCCTTGCTTGAAGCGGGAGGACTACAAGGGACCCAGTACTTC.

The chain has TRBV4-1 and TRBJ1-1, with no clear D. Germline-derived CDR1 and CDR2 are MGHRA and YSYEKL. The CDR3 runs 16 residues. V was pared by 3 bases and J by 0 bases, with 14 bases between. The CDR3 bases are TGCGCCAGCAGCCATCGCCTAGGAGCCATGAACACTGAAGCTTTCTTT. Residues: CASSHRLGAMNTEAFF.

The chain uses TRBV27 and TRBJ2-1; TRBD2 matches 14 bases. Germline V gene sequence: CDR1 MNHEY, CDR2 SMNVEV (reference sequence). V lost 0 bases to trimming and J lost 8 bases; unmatched junction nucleotides: 6. The CDR3 is made up of 17 amino acids. The DNA of the CDR3 is TGTGCCAGCAGTTTATCCCGCCGACTAGCGGGAGGGTATGAGCAGTTCTTC. Protein product: CASSLSRRLAGGYEQFF.

As to this clone: A read error is likely, as this CDR3 ends without the conserved phenylalanine or tryptophan. No DNA is shown, since the ends of the CDR3 on it are uncertain; the CDR3 is the one TCRdb lists. The V call is TRBV28, the J call TRBJ1-1; the table assigns TRBD1, which was not confirmed against the DNA. The length of the CDR3 is 10 amino acids, counting both ends. Germline CDR1 and CDR2: MDHEN and SYDVKM. The CDR3 spells CASSHIDRVL.

The rearrangement links TRBV5-1 to TRBJ2-7; 8 bases fit TRBD2. V gave up 4 bases and J gave up 0 bases; unmatched junction bases: 9. Germline lookup yields CDR1 SGHRS and CDR2 YFSETQ. The CDR3 is made up of 16 amino acids. CDR3 region: CASSIELAGSSYEQYF. For the CDR3, the DNA is TGCGCCAGCAGCATTGAATTAGCGGGAAGCTCCTACGAGCAGTACTTC.